Presented here are 4 T cell receptor beta chains from one specimen sequenced in a study of blood T cell repertoires in COVID-19. Data came from immunoSEQ multiplex PCR; TCRdb stores just in-frame clones and leaves some out. The table shows fewer than 35,000 clones, with under 95% occurring only once. The sample was peripheral blood. The source of these receptors is a man aged 65 to 85 with active or convalescent COVID-19.

This clone has just one count. This chain joins TRBV7-3 and TRBJ2-1, with D maybe TRBD1 (6 bases). Germline CDR1 SGHTA, CDR2 FQGTGA. Trimming pared 4 bases from V and 6 bases from J, leaving 16 bases between. The CDR3 consists of 15 residues. In DNA, the CDR3 is TGTGCCAGCAGCTCCAGACTGGGGGCTGTCAATGAGCAGTTCTTC. It encodes CASSSRLGAVNEQFF.

The chain is built from TRBV10-3 and TRBJ1-3; D is undetermined. The CDR3 loop spans 14 amino acids. V lost 6 bases to trimming and J lost 7 bases, with 16 bases between them. The germline gives CDR1 ENHRY, CDR2 SYGVKD. The CDR3 reads CAISPVEGGNTIYF. For the CDR3, the DNA is TGTGCCATCAGCCCCGTGGAGGGTGGCAACACCATATATTTT.

CDR3 residues: CASSLAGQRNTEAFF. In DNA, the CDR3 is TGTGCCAGCAGCTTAGCGGGACAGCGAAACACTGAAGCTTTCTTT. The J gene is TRBJ1-1, the V gene TRBV7-9, with 7 bases matching TRBD1. CDR3 length: 15 residues. V was pared by 0 bases and J by 2 bases, with 3 bases of the junction left unmatched. Germline V lookup: CDR1 SEHNR, CDR2 FQNEAQ (reference sequence).

V and J are TRBV29-1 and TRBJ1-1, with a weak D call TRBD1 (6 bases). The CDR3 extends over 11 amino acids. CDR1 and CDR2 from the germline V gene are SQVTM and ANQGSEA. Trimming shortened V by 7 bases and J by 11 bases, and 17 bases separated the two germline ends. CDR3 sequence: CSASLGQGAFF. The CDR3, as DNA: TGCAGCGCCTCACTCGGGCAGGGGGCTTTCTTT.